These 19 T cell receptor beta chains originate from one sample sequenced in a study of cytomegalovirus exposure and HLA in healthy donors. Amplification used 60 Vbeta primers and 13 Jbeta primers. Method: immunoSEQ multiplex PCR; TCRdb's copy keeps in-frame clones and lacks some. Among under 150,000 clones listed, roughly 78% were seen once. The sample comprised PBMCs. These receptors originate from a male donor in good health and CMV-seronegative.

The chain carries TRBV5-6 and TRBJ1-5, with TRBD1 as a possible D gene (5 bases). V lost 0 bases and J lost 7, with 11 bases in between. CDR1 SGHDT and CDR2 YYEEEE come from the germline V gene. There are 14 residues in the CDR3. CDR3 nucleotide sequence: TGTGCCAGCAGCTTGGGAGGGAGGGGACAGCCCCAGCATTTT. Amino acid sequence: CASSLGGRGQPQHF.

The rearrangement joins TRBV5-1 to TRBJ1-1; TRBD1 is a possible D gene (6 bases). Germline values: CDR1 SGHRS, CDR2 YFSETQ. The germline V and J ends were trimmed by 1 base and 8 bases, with 15 bases remaining between them. The CDR3 is 14 amino acids. The CDR3 coding sequence is TGCGCCAGCAGCTTGATCCCAGGGGAGCAAGAAGCTTTCTTT. It specifies CASSLIPGEQEAFF.

CDR3 loop: CASSPTARDRNSPLHF. The CDR3 DNA is TGTGCCAGCAGCCCAACTGCCCGGGACAGGAATTCACCCCTCCACTTT. This chain joins TRBV9 and TRBJ1-6, with 8 positions matching TRBD1. CDR1 and CDR2 (germline): SGDLS, YYNGEE. Germline trimming cut 4 bases from V and 7 bases from J; bases unmatched to any gene: 10. This CDR3 is built from 16 residues.

Worth noting for this clone: An end of the junction differs from the germline gene, which may be a read error. The V and J genes are TRBV30 and TRBJ2-6; TRBD1 agrees at 10 bases. Germline V gene data show CDR1 as GTSNPN and CDR2 as SVGIG (reference sequence). The CDR3 runs 15 residues. The CDR3 loop is CAWSRQGAGANGLTF. CDR3 in DNA: TGTGCCTGGAGCCGACAGGGGGCCGGGGCCAACGGCCTGACTTTC.

The V and J genes are TRBV7-8 and TRBJ2-1; 11 nucleotides match TRBD1. The CDR3 length is 19 residues. Germline V CDR1 and CDR2: SGHVS, FQNEAQ. Trimming took 1 base from V and 6 from J; bases not matched to a gene: 14. The CDR3 coding sequence is TGTGCCAGCAGCTTAGTTCTGGCTCAGACGGGACAGGGGGGCAATGAGCAGTTCTTC. Amino acid sequence: CASSLVLAQTGQGGNEQFF.

The chain joins TRBV25-1 to TRBJ1-2; possibly TRBD1 for D (5 bases). The germline CDR1 and CDR2 sequences are MGHDK and SYGVNS. Trimming took off 8 bases at V and 8 bases at J, with 12 bases between the two ends. This CDR3 is built from 11 residues. This CDR3 reads CASRGTGGYTF. In nucleotides, the CDR3 is TGTGCCAGCCGGGGGACCGGAGGCTACACCTTC.

The rearrangement uses TRBV9 and TRBJ1-1, with TRBD1 as a possible D gene (5 bases). The CDR3 covers 12 residues. Trimming cost V 4 bases and J 9 bases, with 13 bases left between them. Germline CDR1 and CDR2: SGDLS and YYNGEE. The CDR3 sequence is CASSPWTSQAFF. In DNA, the CDR3 is TGTGCCAGCAGCCCTTGGACAAGCCAAGCTTTCTTT.

The V call is TRBV30, the J call TRBJ2-7, with 12 bases aligning to TRBD2. CDR3 length equals 14 residues. V shed 7 bases and J 3 bases; nucleotides not matched to a gene: 7. Germline V CDR1 and CDR2: GTSNPN, SVGIG (reference sequence). The CDR3 sequence: CALTGTSGYYEQYF. The CDR3 nucleotides are TGTGCCTTAACCGGGACTAGCGGGTACTACGAGCAGTACTTC. The whole variable domain, remainder taken from reference TRBV30 and TRBJ2-7, is SQTIHQWPATLVQPVGSPLSLECTVEGTSNPNLYWYRQAAGRGLQLLFYSVGIGQISSEVPQNLSASRPQDRQFILSSKKLLLSDSGFYLCALTGTSGYYEQYFGPGTRLTVT.

The chain joins TRBV27 to TRBJ1-4; 8 bases fit TRBD1. The CDR3 contains 16 residues. Germline-derived CDR1 and CDR2 are MNHEY and SMNVEV (reference sequence). Trimming took 4 bases from V and 1 from J; bases not matched to a gene: 5. For the CDR3, the DNA is TGTGCCAGCAGTTCGGACAGGGAAGGAACTAATGAAAAACTGTTTTTT. Protein: CASSSDREGTNEKLFF.

The chain combines TRBV2 with TRBJ1-1; D not certain. V gave up 5 bases and J gave up 7 bases, with 11 bases separating them. CDR1 and CDR2 from the germline V gene are SNHLY and FYNNEI. CDR3 length: 12 residues. The CDR3 here is CASSPPGSEAFF. The CDR3 coding sequence is TGTGCCAGCAGTCCGCCGGGTAGTGAAGCTTTCTTT.

The CDR3 coding sequence is TGCAGCGTTGCAGGGGGCCCGAACACCGGGGAGCTGTTTTTT. Protein sequence: CSVAGGPNTGELFF. The rearrangement joins TRBV29-1 to TRBJ2-2; 8 nucleotides align to TRBD1. The V gene end was trimmed by 4 bases and the J gene end by 0 bases; junction bases not matched to a gene: 1. Germline V lookup: CDR1 SQVTM, CDR2 ANQGSEA. This CDR3 spans 14 amino acids.

Worth noting for this clone: A read error may account for a junction end that differs from germline. This sequence joins TRBV27 and TRBJ2-4; TRBD1 agrees at 10 bases. The germline V gene encodes CDR1 MNHEY and CDR2 SMNVEV (reference sequence). The CDR3 contains 15 residues. CDR3 nucleotides: TGTGCCAGCAGCCCCCTAGGGACAGGGGAAAACAGTCAGTACTTC. Translated, it gives CASSPLGTGENSQYF.

The chain joins TRBV28 to TRBJ2-2, with D maybe TRBD1 (6 bases). Germline CDR1 MDHEN, CDR2 SYDVKM. The CDR3 runs to 13 residues. CDR3 coding DNA: TGTGCTTCACAGGGAAGGAACACCGGGGAGCTGTTTTTT. This sequence encodes CASQGRNTGELFF.

The count of this clone is one. This chain links TRBV18 with TRBJ2-6, with 11 bases that match TRBD1. This CDR3 region has 16 residues. CDR1 KGHSH and CDR2 LQKENI come from the germline V gene. The V and J ends lost 5 bases and 3 bases, in that order; junction bases with no gene match: 3. The CDR3 DNA sequence: TGTGCCAGCTCAGGACAGGGGGCAGGTGGGGCCAACGTCCTGACTTTC. It is translated as CASSGQGAGGANVLTF.

This chain uses TRBV30 with TRBJ1-3; TRBD1 aligns across 7 bases. With 1 base clipped from V and 0 bases from J, the junction kept 6 bases outside the gene matches. CDR1 GTSNPN and CDR2 SVGIG come from the germline V gene (reference sequence). The CDR3 contains 16 residues. CDR3 bases: TGTGCCTGGAGTGCCGACAGGGTTAGCTCTGGAAACACCATATATTTT. It translates to CAWSADRVSSGNTIYF.

The chain combines TRBV5-1 with TRBJ2-2, with 10 bases identical to TRBD1. The germline V gene encodes CDR1 SGHRS and CDR2 YFSETQ. The CDR3 has 14 residues. V gave up 2 bases and J gave up 11 bases; unmatched junction bases: 6. The CDR3 protein is CASSFSGQGLELFF. Here the CDR3 DNA reads TGCGCCAGCAGCTTTTCGGGACAGGGGTTAGAGCTGTTTTTT.

The rearrangement joins TRBV19 to TRBJ1-1; possible D gene TRBD1, 6 bases. The CDR3 is 14 residues long. CDR1 and CDR2 from the germline V gene are LNHDA and SQIVND (reference sequence). V was pared by 2 bases and J by 2 bases, with 9 bases between. CDR3 DNA: TGTGCCAGTAGTATAAACAGGGAAAACACTGAAGCTTTCTTT. Residues: CASSINRENTEAFF.

The chain carries TRBV5-6 and TRBJ1-1; a weak D match, TRBD1 (5 bases). In germline, CDR1 is SGHDT, CDR2 YYEEEE. V was shortened by 4 bases and J by 10 bases, with 14 bases between the two germline ends. There are 12 residues in the CDR3. This chain's CDR3 is CASSNARVGAFF. The DNA for the CDR3 is TGTGCCAGCAGCAATGCCAGGGTCGGAGCTTTCTTT.

This clone was counted once. The chain uses TRBV6-6 and TRBJ2-7; D is perhaps TRBD1 (5 bases). There are 12 residues in the CDR3. From germline, CDR1 is MNHNY and CDR2 SVGAGI (reference sequence). The V and J ends lost 4 bases and 4 bases respectively, with 8 bases between them. CDR3 region: CASSLKGYEQYF. CDR3 coding DNA: TGTGCCAGCAGTTTGAAGGGGTACGAGCAGTACTTC.